Included here is one T cell receptor beta chain sequence, with context. No antigen is known for it. The split of CD4+ cells yielded CD45RA+ naive and CD45RA-negative memory subsets. Original data processing: Filtering differed, since immunoSEQ gave only junction sequences and no quality scores. The assay was immunoSEQ multiplex PCR, and TCRdb's table has in-frame clones only and misses some. V and J calls and clone size are copied from that table; D and trimming were computed from the DNA. Of millions of clones in the sample, roughly 94% were seen once. This CDR3 region has 14 residues. Germline lookup yields CDR1 MNHNS and CDR2 SASEGT. The trim removed 5 bases at V and 3 bases at J, leaving 5 bases unmatched. The data were taken from a study of shared clonotypes between healthy human individuals. Across the whole study: Each donor had three CD4 naive, three CD4 memory, two CD8 naive and one CD8 memory plate. Overall study findings and caveats: A generally larger estimated richness was seen in naive subsets than in memory subsets.

The chain employs TRBV6-1 and TRBJ1-2, with TRBD1 matching over 8 bases. The receptor was isolated from a man in his late teens or twenties in good health. Sequenced material: naive CD4+ T cells sorted from blood. Noted subset: CD45RA+ positively selected. CDR3 amino acids: CASSLSGGDYGYTF. DNA of the CDR3: TGTGCCAGCAGTTTGTCAGGGGGCGACTATGGCTACACCTTC.